The rows below give T cell receptor beta chains drawn from one sample of a study of blood T cell repertoires in COVID-19. Only in-frame clones appear in the TCRdb table, and some are missing; sequencing was by immunoSEQ multiplex PCR. The sample consists of around 140,000 clones, approximately 89% of them appearing once. Sequencing was done on a sample of peripheral blood. The receptors were gathered from a human donor in a cohort sampled during active COVID-19. Both conserved end residues are part of each CDR3. A D gene is named only where the DNA matches it firmly. Not all rows give a size; the values are once, few, many and, for expanded clones, a class.

d_call: NA; j_call: TRBJ1-2; v_call: TRBV9; clone_size: NA; cdr3_nt: TGTGCCAGCAGCACACACCGGGATCCCGTTTATGGCTACACCTTC; cdr3_aa: CASSTHRDPVYGYTF
d_call: NA; j_call: TRBJ1-6; v_call: TRBV4-3; clone_size: NA; cdr3_nt: TGCGCCAGTTCAGGGTTGGGCTCACCCCTCCACTTT; cdr3_aa: CASSGLGSPLHF
d_call: NA; j_call: TRBJ2-1; v_call: TRBV12-2; clone_size: NA; cdr3_nt: TGTGCAAGTCGCTTAGAGTCCCCCAGGGGAGTCTCCTACAATGAGCAGTTCTTC; cdr3_aa: CASRLESPRGVSYNEQFF
d_call: TRBD1; j_call: TRBJ2-2; v_call: TRBV11-3; clone_size: NA; cdr3_nt: TGTGCCAGCAGCTTAAGCTCGGGACAGTACGCGAACACCGGGGAGCTGTTTTTT; cdr3_aa: CASSLSSGQYANTGELFF
d_call: NA; j_call: TRBJ2-7; v_call: TRBV9; clone_size: NA; cdr3_nt: TGTGCCAGCAGCGCGACTGGTGAAGCTGCGAGCTCCTACGAGCAGTACTTC; cdr3_aa: CASSATGEAASSYEQYF
d_call: TRBD1; j_call: TRBJ1-3; v_call: TRBV7-2; clone_size: NA; cdr3_nt: TGTGCCAGCAGCTTCGGCAGGGGGCGAGGAAACACCATATATTTT; cdr3_aa: CASSFGRGRGNTIYF
d_call: NA; j_call: TRBJ2-1; v_call: TRBV6-6; clone_size: NA; cdr3_nt: TGTGCCAGCAGTTACTCGCGAAATGAGCAGTTCTTC; cdr3_aa: CASSYSRNEQFF
d_call: NA; j_call: TRBJ2-3; v_call: TRBV19; clone_size: NA; cdr3_nt: TGTGCCAGTAGTATTGGGGACATCTACACAGATACGCAGTATTTT; cdr3_aa: CASSIGDIYTDTQYF
d_call: NA; j_call: TRBJ1-4; v_call: TRBV30; clone_size: once; cdr3_nt: TGTGCCTGGAGCCAGACCAAGACACTTCATAATGAAAAACTGTTTTTT; cdr3_aa: CAWSQTKTLHNEKLFF
d_call: TRBD2; j_call: TRBJ2-1; v_call: TRBV5-1; clone_size: NA; cdr3_nt: TGCGCCAGCAGCTTCCCTTATAGCGGGGGACGCTACAATGAGCAGTTCTTC; cdr3_aa: CASSFPYSGGRYNEQFF
d_call: TRBD2; j_call: TRBJ2-2; v_call: TRBV9; clone_size: NA; cdr3_nt: TGTGCCAGCAGCGTAGGGACTAGCGGCGGGGAGCTGTTTTTT; cdr3_aa: CASSVGTSGGELFF
d_call: NA; j_call: TRBJ1-2; v_call: TRBV2; clone_size: NA; cdr3_nt: TGTGCCATCCCGCAGGGAGGGGGCTACACCTTC; cdr3_aa: CAIPQGGGYTF
d_call: TRBD2; j_call: TRBJ2-1; v_call: TRBV19; clone_size: NA; cdr3_nt: TGTGCCAGTAGTATTCCCCCCGGACTAGCAAACAATGAGCAGTTCTTC; cdr3_aa: CASSIPPGLANNEQFF
d_call: NA; j_call: TRBJ2-7; v_call: TRBV5-4; clone_size: NA; cdr3_nt: TGTGCCAGCAGCTTTCCGACAGCAAACTCCTACGAGCAGTACTTC; cdr3_aa: CASSFPTANSYEQYF
d_call: TRBD2; j_call: TRBJ2-5; v_call: TRBV5-6; clone_size: NA; cdr3_nt: TGTGCCAGCAGCGGGGGACTAGGGCGGGAGACCCAGTACTTC; cdr3_aa: CASSGGLGRETQYF
d_call: TRBD1; j_call: TRBJ1-2; v_call: TRBV20-1; clone_size: NA; cdr3_nt: TGCAGTGCTAGTACAGGGGGCTGGGGCTACACCTTC; cdr3_aa: CSASTGGWGYTF
d_call: TRBD1; j_call: TRBJ2-7; v_call: TRBV5-4; clone_size: NA; cdr3_nt: TGTGCCAGCACCTATGACAGGGCCTACGAGCAGTACTTC; cdr3_aa: CASTYDRAYEQYF
d_call: NA; j_call: TRBJ1-6; v_call: TRBV27; clone_size: NA; cdr3_nt: TGTGCCAGCAGTTATGGGGCCCTATATAATTCACCCCTCCACTTT; cdr3_aa: CASSYGALYNSPLHF
d_call: NA; j_call: TRBJ2-1; v_call: TRBV10-3; clone_size: NA; cdr3_nt: TGTGCCATCAGTGAGTCGGTGGGGGCGAAAAATGAGCAGTTCTTC; cdr3_aa: CAISESVGAKNEQFF
d_call: TRBD2; j_call: TRBJ2-7; v_call: TRBV4-2; clone_size: NA; cdr3_nt: TGTGCCAGCAGCCAAGAGACTAGCGGGGGGGCCTCCGAGCAGTACTTC; cdr3_aa: CASSQETSGGASEQYF
d_call: NA; j_call: TRBJ1-2; v_call: TRBV12-1; clone_size: NA; cdr3_nt: TGTGCCAGCAGCTTTCCTGCGACAGGGGGACGCTACACCTTC; cdr3_aa: CASSFPATGGRYTF
d_call: NA; j_call: TRBJ1-1; v_call: TRBV6-1; clone_size: NA; cdr3_nt: TGTGCCAGCAGTGAAGAGGTAGGGGTGGCGGACACTGAAGCTTTCTTT; cdr3_aa: CASSEEVGVADTEAFF
d_call: NA; j_call: TRBJ1-5; v_call: TRBV2; clone_size: once; cdr3_nt: TGTGCCAGCAGTGACCCGGGGGACAATCAGCCCCAGCATTTT; cdr3_aa: CASSDPGDNQPQHF
d_call: NA; j_call: TRBJ2-7; v_call: TRBV5-4; clone_size: NA; cdr3_nt: TGTGCCAGCAGCAAAGAGAGCGAGCAGTACTTC; cdr3_aa: CASSKESEQYF
d_call: NA; j_call: TRBJ2-3; v_call: TRBV3-1/TRBV3-2; clone_size: NA; cdr3_nt: TGTGCCAGCAGCCAATTAGAGACTAGTCAGTATTTT; cdr3_aa: CASSQLETSQYF
d_call: NA; j_call: TRBJ1-2; v_call: TRBV9; clone_size: once; cdr3_nt: TGTGCCAGCAGCGCTGGGGAGGGGATCTATGGCTACACCTTC; cdr3_aa: CASSAGEGIYGYTF
d_call: TRBD1; j_call: TRBJ2-7; v_call: TRBV2; clone_size: NA; cdr3_nt: TGTGCCAGCAGGCCGGGACAGGGATCTTACTACGAGCAGTACTTC; cdr3_aa: CASRPGQGSYYEQYF
d_call: NA; j_call: TRBJ2-5; v_call: TRBV14; clone_size: NA; cdr3_nt: TGTGCCAGCAGCCAAGGCGGGTTCCGAGAAGAGACCCAGTACTTC; cdr3_aa: CASSQGGFREETQYF
d_call: NA; j_call: TRBJ2-5; v_call: TRBV15; clone_size: NA; cdr3_nt: TGTGCCACCAGCGCGAGGCGAGGTGCAGAGACCCAGTACTTC; cdr3_aa: CATSARRGAETQYF
d_call: TRBD2; j_call: TRBJ2-3; v_call: TRBV5-4; clone_size: NA; cdr3_nt: TGTGCCAGCAGCCCCGGAGCGGGGGGGGGCACAGATACGCAGTATTTT; cdr3_aa: CASSPGAGGGTDTQYF
d_call: NA; j_call: TRBJ2-3; v_call: TRBV3-1/TRBV3-2; clone_size: NA; cdr3_nt: TGTGCCAGCAGCCAAAGGTATGAAGAGGGAATAGAGACAGATACGCAGTATTTT; cdr3_aa: CASSQRYEEGIETDTQYF
d_call: NA; j_call: TRBJ2-3; v_call: TRBV5-1; clone_size: NA; cdr3_nt: TGCGCCAGCAGCTTGGGACAGCGCACAGATACGCAGTATTTT; cdr3_aa: CASSLGQRTDTQYF
d_call: TRBD1; j_call: TRBJ1-1; v_call: TRBV6-4; clone_size: NA; cdr3_nt: TGTGCCAGCAGTGACTCTGCGAGGGGGCCTAACAACACTGAAGCTTTCTTT; cdr3_aa: CASSDSARGPNNTEAFF
d_call: TRBD2; j_call: TRBJ2-5; v_call: TRBV4-3; clone_size: NA; cdr3_nt: TGCGCCAGCAGCCCCAGAGCGGGGGGGGAAGAGACCCAGTACTTC; cdr3_aa: CASSPRAGGEETQYF
d_call: NA; j_call: TRBJ1-1; v_call: TRBV10-2; clone_size: once; cdr3_nt: TGCGCCAGCACGGGGCCGGGACTCTATCCGCCTGGAGCTTTCTTT; cdr3_aa: CASTGPGLYPPGAFF
d_call: NA; j_call: TRBJ2-3; v_call: TRBV11-2; clone_size: once; cdr3_nt: TGTGCCAGCAGCTTAGACCGGGGTCCCGATACGCAGTATTTT; cdr3_aa: CASSLDRGPDTQYF
d_call: TRBD2; j_call: TRBJ2-1; v_call: TRBV19; clone_size: NA; cdr3_nt: TGTGCCAGTAGTATAGAGGGGGGGGCCTACAATGAGCAGTTCTTC; cdr3_aa: CASSIEGGAYNEQFF
d_call: NA; j_call: TRBJ2-1; v_call: TRBV24-1; clone_size: once; cdr3_nt: TGTGCCACCAGTGACCCTCCATGGCATGAGCAGTTCTTC; cdr3_aa: CATSDPPWHEQFF
d_call: NA; j_call: TRBJ2-5; v_call: TRBV6-2/TRBV6-3; clone_size: NA; cdr3_nt: TGTGCCAGCAGTCGGGTAGAGACCCAGTACTTC; cdr3_aa: CASSRVETQYF
d_call: NA; j_call: TRBJ2-3; v_call: TRBV3-1/TRBV3-2; clone_size: NA; cdr3_nt: TGTGCCAGCAGCCAAGTGACACGAACAGATACGCAGTATTTT; cdr3_aa: CASSQVTRTDTQYF
d_call: NA; j_call: TRBJ1-1; v_call: TRBV5-1; clone_size: NA; cdr3_nt: TGCGCCAGCAGTTTTTCAGGCCAGCCCACTGAAGCTTTCTTT; cdr3_aa: CASSFSGQPTEAFF
d_call: TRBD1; j_call: TRBJ1-1; v_call: TRBV18; clone_size: NA; cdr3_nt: TGTGCCAGCTCACCCCAGGGACAGGGAGGCACTGAAGCTTTCTTT; cdr3_aa: CASSPQGQGGTEAFF
d_call: TRBD2; j_call: TRBJ2-2; v_call: TRBV5-4; clone_size: few; cdr3_nt: TGTGCCAGCAGCAGGGGACTAGCGGCAACCGGGGAGCTGTTTTTT; cdr3_aa: CASSRGLAATGELFF
d_call: NA; j_call: TRBJ1-2; v_call: TRBV7-6; clone_size: NA; cdr3_nt: TGTGCCAGCATCCCTTTCTCCAGTGTCAACAGGGCTTTAGATGGCTACACCTTC; cdr3_aa: CASIPFSSVNRALDGYTF
d_call: TRBD1; j_call: TRBJ2-5; v_call: TRBV11-2; clone_size: NA; cdr3_nt: TGTGCCAGCAGCGGCCGGGACAGACAAATATCGTACCAAGAGACCCAGTACTTC; cdr3_aa: CASSGRDRQISYQETQYF
d_call: NA; j_call: TRBJ2-7; v_call: TRBV6-1; clone_size: NA; cdr3_nt: TGTGCCAGCAGTGACAGGGCCTACGAGCAGTACTTC; cdr3_aa: CASSDRAYEQYF
d_call: NA; j_call: TRBJ2-1; v_call: TRBV11-2; clone_size: NA; cdr3_nt: TGTGCCAGCAGCATTGGGACAGAGCAGTTCTTC; cdr3_aa: CASSIGTEQFF
d_call: NA; j_call: TRBJ2-5; v_call: TRBV11-2; clone_size: NA; cdr3_nt: TGTGCCAGCACCCCACTCGGGGGTAGGGAGACCCAGTACTTC; cdr3_aa: CASTPLGGRETQYF
d_call: NA; j_call: TRBJ2-5; v_call: TRBV9; clone_size: NA; cdr3_nt: TGTGCCAGCAGCGTAGCTAGCGCTTACCAAGAGACCCAGTACTTC; cdr3_aa: CASSVASAYQETQYF
d_call: TRBD2; j_call: TRBJ2-7; v_call: TRBV2; clone_size: NA; cdr3_nt: TGTGCCCTAGCGGACTCCTACGAGCAGTACTTC; cdr3_aa: CALADSYEQYF
d_call: TRBD2; j_call: TRBJ2-1; v_call: TRBV30; clone_size: NA; cdr3_nt: TGTGCCTGGAGTGCAGGGACTAGCGGGGGGAAGGGTGAGCAGTTCTTC; cdr3_aa: CAWSAGTSGGKGEQFF
d_call: TRBD1; j_call: TRBJ2-7; v_call: TRBV6-5; clone_size: NA; cdr3_nt: TGTGCCAGCAGATACAGGGGCGAACTATTTACCTACGAGCAGTACTTC; cdr3_aa: CASRYRGELFTYEQYF
d_call: NA; j_call: TRBJ2-2; v_call: TRBV19; clone_size: once; cdr3_nt: TGTGCCAGTAGTATACGGGGGTGGGTGTTTTTT; cdr3_aa: CASSIRGWVFF
d_call: TRBD1; j_call: TRBJ1-1; v_call: TRBV5-1; clone_size: NA; cdr3_nt: TGCGCCAGCAGCTCAGACAGGGGTTGGGTGGCTGAAGCTTTCTTT; cdr3_aa: CASSSDRGWVAEAFF
d_call: NA; j_call: TRBJ1-2; v_call: TRBV19; clone_size: NA; cdr3_nt: TGTGCCAGTAACCGGCCCGGGACAACGGGCTATGGCTACACCTTC; cdr3_aa: CASNRPGTTGYGYTF
d_call: NA; j_call: TRBJ1-5; v_call: TRBV2; clone_size: once; cdr3_nt: TGTGCCAGCAACGCGGAGTCCATGAGCAATCAGCCCCAGCATTTT; cdr3_aa: CASNAESMSNQPQHF